These 10 T cell receptor beta chains were sequenced from one sample in a study of shared clonotypes between healthy human individuals. Measured with immunoSEQ multiplex PCR; TCRdb has only the in-frame clones, and not every one. The sample gives about 1 million clones, more than 65% of which show up once; roughly 1.5% is in the top ten. The sequenced material came from memory CD4+ T cells sorted from blood. Subset denoted: CD45RA-negative fraction. Source of these receptors: a man between 18 and 35 years old in good health.

There are many counts of this clone. The chain joins TRBV28 to TRBJ2-3; 11 bases agree with TRBD2. Looked up from germline, CDR1 is MDHEN and CDR2 is SYDVKM. This CDR3 region has 17 residues. J gave up 0 bases and V 2 bases, and 4 bases lay outside the gene matches. The CDR3 DNA sequence: TGTGCCAGCAGTTTACGTAGCGGGAGGGTTAGCACAGATACGCAGTATTTT. Its protein product is CASSLRSGRVSTDTQYF.

J is TRBJ2-7 and V is TRBV15; tentative D call: TRBD2 (6 bases). Germline CDR1 and CDR2: LNHNV and YYDKDF (reference sequence). The V end was cut by 0 bases, the J end by 7 bases, with 16 bases between. This CDR3 is built from 15 residues. The CDR3 loop reads CATSRDGTQEGEQYF. The CDR3 nucleotides read TGTGCCACCAGCAGAGATGGGACTCAGGAAGGGGAGCAGTACTTC.

This chain links TRBV11-2 with TRBJ1-5, with 9 nucleotides matching TRBD1. Losses at the gene ends were 4 bases for V and 6 bases for J; bases not matched to a gene: 4. There are 14 residues in the CDR3. CDR1 is SGHAT and CDR2 is FQNNGV in the germline V gene. CDR3 in amino acids: CASSSDRGGQPQHF. The CDR3 DNA reads TGTGCCAGCAGCTCGGACAGGGGAGGTCAGCCCCAGCATTTT. Combining the CDR3 with reference TRBV11-2 and TRBJ1-5 gives the whole variable domain EAGVAQSPRYKIIEKRQSVAFWCNPISGHATLYWYQQILGQGPKLLIQFQNNGVVDDSQLPKDRFSAERLKGVDSTLKIQPAKLEDSAVYLCASSSDRGGQPQHFGDGTRLSIL.

This clone has only a few counts. This sample includes further DNA sequences coding for the same CDR3. V is TRBV30 and J is TRBJ1-3; unclear D gene. This CDR3 region has 14 residues. The germline V gene has CDR1 GTSNPN and CDR2 SVGIG (reference sequence). Trimming cost V 5 bases and J 4 bases, with 15 bases left between them. The CDR3 nucleotides are TGTGCCTGGCGCGGCGGACTATCCGGAAACACCATATATTTT. Translating it yields CAWRGGLSGNTIYF.

The chain links TRBV19 to TRBJ1-4; TRBD1 is a possible D gene (6 bases). CDR1 is LNHDA, CDR2 SQIVND, per germline (reference sequence). This CDR3 region has 12 residues. V was cut by 6 bases and J by 7 bases, with 9 bases left in between. The CDR3: CASRQGSEKLFF. The CDR3 nucleotides are TGTGCCAGTAGACAGGGCAGTGAAAAACTGTTTTTT.

The chain combines TRBV18 with TRBJ1-3; 8 nucleotides agree with TRBD1. CDR3 size: 14 residues. Germline V gives CDR1 KGHSH, CDR2 LQKENI. Trimming removed 2 bases from V and 7 bases from J; junction bases left unmatched: 4. For the CDR3, the DNA is TGTGCCAGCTCACCAGACAGGGGTACTAACACCATATATTTT. It encodes CASSPDRGTNTIYF.

The CDR3 protein is CASSLSGSPETQYF. CDR3 sequence (DNA): TGCGCCAGCAGCTTGAGCGGGTCTCCAGAGACCCAGTACTTC. The chain recombines TRBV5-1 with TRBJ2-5; D is perhaps TRBD2 (6 bases). Germline V lookup: CDR1 SGHRS, CDR2 YFSETQ. CDR3 size: 14 residues. V lost 1 base and J lost 4, with 11 bases in between.

V gene TRBV6-5 combines with J gene TRBJ1-1; 11 bases line up with TRBD1. In germline, CDR1 is MNHEY, CDR2 SVGAGI. The CDR3 loop spans 12 amino acids. The V segment lost 6 bases and the J segment 12 bases; nucleotides outside the gene matches: 6. The CDR3 nucleotides are TGTGCCAGCAGCGTGGACAGGGGGCGTCCTTTCTTT. It encodes CASSVDRGRPFF.

The chain combines TRBV7-2 with TRBJ2-1; possibly TRBD2 for D (7 bases). The CDR3 loop spans 16 amino acids. Germline V gene sequence: CDR1 SGHTA, CDR2 FQGNSA. The germline V and J ends were trimmed by 0 bases and 5 bases, with 14 bases remaining between them. CDR3 DNA sequence: TGTGCCAGCAGCTTAGCGGGGGGGCGGTCTCACAATGAGCAGTTCTTC. Its protein product is CASSLAGGRSHNEQFF.

J is TRBJ1-3 and V is TRBV18; 7 nucleotides match TRBD1. The germline CDR1 and CDR2 sequences are KGHSH and LQKENI. The junction had 3 bases not matched to a gene; V was cut back by 0 bases and J by 4 bases. This CDR3 is 15 amino acids long. This CDR3 reads CASSPPMGQGNTIYF. As DNA, the CDR3 is TGTGCCAGCTCACCACCGATGGGACAGGGAAACACCATATATTTT.